Listed below are T cell receptor beta chains from one sample, sequenced in a study of T cell responses to AZD1222 COVID-19 vaccine. TCRdb keeps only in-frame clones here, not all; method: immunoSEQ multiplex PCR. The data show 140,000 or so clones, with approximately 90% seen just once and 1.5% to 2% held by the top ten. The starting material was peripheral blood, obtained on day 0 of AZD1222 vaccination. The receptors stem from an adult in good health. Each CDR3 is given with its conserved first and last residue. A D gene is named only where the DNA matches it firmly. The size field is filled for only some rows; it gives once, few, many or a size class.

cdr3_nt	cdr3_aa	j_call	clone_size	v_call	d_call
TGTGCCACCAGCAGAGATCAAGGGGGGGGCGCAGATACGCAGTATTTT	CATSRDQGGGADTQYF	TRBJ2-3	.	TRBV15	.
TGCAGTGCTAGTAATCCAGAGGGACTAGCGGACCAAGAGACCCAGTACTTC	CSASNPEGLADQETQYF	TRBJ2-5	.	TRBV20-1	TRBD2
TGTGCCAGCAACCGACAGGGTTGGTATGGCTACACCTTC	CASNRQGWYGYTF	TRBJ1-2	.	TRBV3-1/TRBV3-2	TRBD1
TGTGCCAGCAGCCCAACGCACCGGACAGGGGCCCAAGAGACCCAGTACTTC	CASSPTHRTGAQETQYF	TRBJ2-5	.	TRBV11-2	TRBD1
TGTGCCACCGGGGAGGTGCTGGGTACGCAGTATTTT	CATGEVLGTQYF	TRBJ2-3	.	TRBV24-1	.
TGTGCCAGCTCACCATGGGACAGGCCCGGCACTGAAGCTTTCTTT	CASSPWDRPGTEAFF	TRBJ1-1	.	TRBV18	TRBD1
TGTGCCAGTAGTGCCCGGCTAGCGTCGGATACCGGGGAGCTGTTTTTT	CASSARLASDTGELFF	TRBJ2-2	.	TRBV19	.
TGTGCCAGCAGCACGGAGGGCTGGCTGAACTACAATGAGCAGTTCTTC	CASSTEGWLNYNEQFF	TRBJ2-1	.	TRBV7-9	.
TGTGCCAGCAGACCCCCAGCATACAATGAGCAGTTCTTC	CASRPPAYNEQFF	TRBJ2-1	few	TRBV7-8	.
TGTGCCAGCAGCTTCGAGGGGAGCGTGAACACTGAAGCTTTCTTT	CASSFEGSVNTEAFF	TRBJ1-1	.	TRBV7-2	.
TGTGCCAGCCGGAGGAACAGCGCCTCCTACAATGAGCAGTTCTTC	CASRRNSASYNEQFF	TRBJ2-1	.	TRBV2	.
TGTGCCACCAGTGATCCCAGGGGCAAGAACACCGGGGAGCTGTTTTTT	CATSDPRGKNTGELFF	TRBJ2-2	.	TRBV24-1	.
TGCGCCAGCAGCCAACAATCCGGGACGGTGTCTGGAAACACCATATATTTT	CASSQQSGTVSGNTIYF	TRBJ1-3	.	TRBV4-3	.
TGTGCCAGCAGCCTGGGGGGCCTTGATACGCAGTATTTT	CASSLGGLDTQYF	TRBJ2-3	.	TRBV12-3/TRBV12-4	.
TGTGCCAGCTCACCAAACCTAGCGGGAAACACCGGGGAGCTGTTTTTT	CASSPNLAGNTGELFF	TRBJ2-2	.	TRBV18	TRBD2
TGTGCCAGCAGCAGAGGGGTGTCTGGAAACACCATATATTTT	CASSRGVSGNTIYF	TRBJ1-3	.	TRBV6-2/TRBV6-3	.
TGTGCCACCAGTGATCCCGGGGGTCCGGGCCAGCCCCAGCATTTT	CATSDPGGPGQPQHF	TRBJ1-5	.	TRBV24-1	.
TGTGCCAGCAGCCAAGTAGGCGAGGGGGGGCCAGGGTCCACCGGGGAGCTGTTTTTT	CASSQVGEGGPGSTGELFF	TRBJ2-2	.	TRBV4-2	.
TGTGCCATGCAGGGGGCTCATACTGAAGCTTTCTTT	CAMQGAHTEAFF	TRBJ1-1	.	TRBV10-3	TRBD1
TGCGCCAGCAGCTTTGGACGTGGGGAAGAGACCCAGTACTTC	CASSFGRGEETQYF	TRBJ2-5	once	TRBV5-1	.
TGTGCCAGCAGTCCCGGCATAGGGCGCACAGATACGCAGTATTTT	CASSPGIGRTDTQYF	TRBJ2-3	once	TRBV27	.
TGTGCCAGCGAACACGCAGATACGCAGTATTTT	CASEHADTQYF	TRBJ2-3	.	TRBV24-1	.
TGTGCCAGCAGCTCCGGGACAGGGGTTGGAAACACCATATATTTT	CASSSGTGVGNTIYF	TRBJ1-3	.	TRBV7-6	TRBD1
TGCAGCGCTTCGGGGGGCACTGAAGCTTTCTTT	CSASGGTEAFF	TRBJ1-1	few	TRBV29-1	.
TGTGCCAGCAGCCATTCTACCTTTCGGCTCCCTAGCACAGATACGCAGTATTTT	CASSHSTFRLPSTDTQYF	TRBJ2-3	.	TRBV4-2	.
TGTGCCAGTAGTACTACCGGGACAGGAAACTATGGCTACACCTTC	CASSTTGTGNYGYTF	TRBJ1-2	.	TRBV19	TRBD1
TGCGCCAGCAGCTTCGGAGGGAGCTCCTACAATGAGCAGTTCTTC	CASSFGGSSYNEQFF	TRBJ2-1	.	TRBV5-1	.
TGTGCCAGCAGCCAAGTGGGGTATAGCACAGATACGCAGTATTTT	CASSQVGYSTDTQYF	TRBJ2-3	.	TRBV3-1/TRBV3-2	.
TGCGCCAGCAGCCAACAATCCCAGGTTCGAAATGAAAAACTGTTTTTT	CASSQQSQVRNEKLFF	TRBJ1-4	.	TRBV4-3	.
TGTGCCAGCAGCCAAGAGACAGGGGCGGGCTGGGCTTTCTTT	CASSQETGAGWAFF	TRBJ1-1	.	TRBV4-2	TRBD1
TGCGCCAGCAGCCAAGTTAAGGGGAGCCAAGAGACCCAGTACTTC	CASSQVKGSQETQYF	TRBJ2-5	.	TRBV4-3	.
TGTGCCAGCTCCCTCATCCCGGCGGGGAACACTGAAGCTTTCTTT	CASSLIPAGNTEAFF	TRBJ1-1	.	TRBV18	.
TGTGCCAGCTCACCCGGACAGTCAGCCTATGGCTACACCTTC	CASSPGQSAYGYTF	TRBJ1-2	.	TRBV18	.
TGTGCCAGCAGCTCTCCGGGGAACACCGGGGAGCTGTTTTTT	CASSSPGNTGELFF	TRBJ2-2	.	TRBV7-3	.
TGTGCCAGTAGCTACCCGGACAGCAGATATGGCTACACCTTC	CASSYPDSRYGYTF	TRBJ1-2	.	TRBV19	.
TGTGCCAGCATCCCAGGGAGAGGGACAGGGGCCCTTCTAGCCAAAAACATTCAGTACTTC	CASIPGRGTGALLAKNIQYF	TRBJ2-4	.	TRBV2	TRBD1
TGTGCCAGCTCACCACCGGGGGGTCTGGGCGACGAGCAGTACTTC	CASSPPGGLGDEQYF	TRBJ2-7	.	TRBV18	.
TGTGCCAGCAGTTACTATAGCGGGGTTAACAATGAGCAGTTCTTC	CASSYYSGVNNEQFF	TRBJ2-1	.	TRBV6-5	TRBD2
TGTGCCAGCAGCCCTGAACCGCGGGGGGTCTCTTACTACAATGAGCAGTTCTTC	CASSPEPRGVSYYNEQFF	TRBJ2-1	.	TRBV7-2	TRBD2
TGTGCCAGCTCCCACAGGACGGGTGTTGGTTTCAATCAGCCCCAGCATTTT	CASSHRTGVGFNQPQHF	TRBJ1-5	.	TRBV18	.
TGTGCCAGCAGCTATCCCAACCTCGGACTAGCGGGCCGCAGCTCCTACAATGAGCAGTTCTTC	CASSYPNLGLAGRSSYNEQFF	TRBJ2-1	.	TRBV28	TRBD2
TGTGCCAGCAAGACCGGGGGCGATTCCTACGAGCAGTACTTC	CASKTGGDSYEQYF	TRBJ2-7	.	TRBV21-1	.
TGTGCCAGCAGTCCCCCGGTCCAGAATAGCAATCAGCCCCAGCATTTT	CASSPPVQNSNQPQHF	TRBJ1-5	once	TRBV28	.
TGTGCCAGCAGCCAACGGGCCTCTGGGGATTCACCCCTCCACTTT	CASSQRASGDSPLHF	TRBJ1-6	.	TRBV9	.
TGTGCCAGCAGCTTGGCAGGGATCGACGAGCAGTACTTC	CASSLAGIDEQYF	TRBJ2-7	.	TRBV5-4	.
TGTGCCAGCAGCTTTTACCCGGCCGCAACTCTCTCGGCCATGGATTTT	CASSFYPAATLSAMDF	TRBJ1-3	.	TRBV5-5	.
TGTGCCAGCAGCCCCTCTGGGGAGCAGTACTTC	CASSPSGEQYF	TRBJ2-7	.	TRBV16	.
TGTGCCAGCTTAGAAACGAACACCGGGGAGCTGTTTTTT	CASLETNTGELFF	TRBJ2-2	.	TRBV9	.
TGTGCCAGCAGTAGGGGGGATACGCAGTATTTT	CASSRGDTQYF	TRBJ2-3	once	TRBV6-2/TRBV6-3	.